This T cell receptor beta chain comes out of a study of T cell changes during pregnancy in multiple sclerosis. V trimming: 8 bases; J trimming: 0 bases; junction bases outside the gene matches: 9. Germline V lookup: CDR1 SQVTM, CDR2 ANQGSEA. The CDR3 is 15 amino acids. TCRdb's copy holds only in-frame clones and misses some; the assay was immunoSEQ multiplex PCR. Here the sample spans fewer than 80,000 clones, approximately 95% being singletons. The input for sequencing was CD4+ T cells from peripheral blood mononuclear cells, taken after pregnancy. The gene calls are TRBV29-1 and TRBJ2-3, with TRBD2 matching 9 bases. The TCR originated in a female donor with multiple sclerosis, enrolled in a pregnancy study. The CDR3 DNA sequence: TGCAGCCTCCATACGAGCGGGAGGAGCACAGATACGCAGTATTTT. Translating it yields CSLHTSGRSTDTQYF.